This paragraph reports one TCR beta chain. V was shortened by 4 bases and J by 3 bases, with 4 bases between the two germline ends. Germline V gene lookup returns CDR1 MDHEN and CDR2 SYDVKM. The CDR3 sequence is 11 residues long. These data are taken from a study of OX40 agonist ivuxolimab in advanced cancers. Whole-study context: In this cohort, patients received ivuxolimab, an agonistic anti-OX40 (CD134) antibody. Patients were dosed intravenously with ivuxolimab at 0.01 to 10 mg/kg every 2 weeks.

The method was immunoSEQ multiplex PCR; TCRdb's version includes in-frame clones alone and lacks a portion of them. The sample includes roughly 150,000 clones, around 94% seen only once; the top ten take about 0.33%. The input for sequencing was CD4+ or CD8+ T cells sorted from blood, taken in a trial of the OX40 agonist ivuxolimab. This receptor was identified in an adult with an advanced solid tumor such as melanoma, head and neck, liver or kidney cancer. The chain joins TRBV28 to TRBJ2-7, with unresolved D. Here the CDR3 DNA reads TGTGCCAGCAGTTCATACTACGAGCAGTACTTC. Protein product: CASSSYYEQYF. Full variable domain (missing parts from reference TRBV28 and TRBJ2-7): DVKVTQSSRYLVKRTGEKVFLECVQDMDHENMFWYRQDPGLGLRLIYFSYDVKMKEKGDIPEGYSVSREKKERFSLILESASTNQTSMYLCASSSYYEQYFGPGTRLTVT.